The 13 T cell receptor beta chains presented below share a single source sample, sequenced in a study of identical twins (dated by TCRdb to the mid-2010s). Receptor libraries were prepared by 5' RACE. Instrument on record: Illumina HiSeq 2000. The public reads were quality trimmed at Q25 with fastp and then assembled into clones with MiXCR by TCRdb, keeping productive beta chains. Under each unique CDR3 protein, matching rows form one entry showing the most common genes and DNA. The table for this sample lists 400,000 to 550,000 distinct CDR3 sequences; around an eighth of them were counted only once. More than 0.8% of the sample lies in the top ten. This same sample was also part of a study on yellow fever vaccine responses in identical twins.

The sample was CD4+ T cells sorted from blood. These receptors all come from a woman between 18 and 30 years old in good health.

The chain recombines TRBV2 with TRBJ1-5; 7 bases are shared with TRBD1. Trimming removed 4 bases from V and 3 bases from J; junction bases left unmatched: 6. Germline V gene lookup returns CDR1 SNHLY and CDR2 FYNNEI. The CDR3 loop spans 15 amino acids. The CDR3 DNA is TGTGCCAGCAGTGGGGGGGACAGAGCCAATCAGCCCCAGCATTTT. It is translated as CASSGGDRANQPQHF.

This clonotype was seen ten or more times. V gene TRBV5-6 combines with J gene TRBJ2-3, with 11 bases aligning to TRBD2. The CDR3 is 18 amino acids. CDR1 SGHDT and CDR2 YYEEEE come from the germline V gene. Germline trimming cut 3 bases from V and 3 bases from J; bases unmatched to any gene: 12. The chain's CDR3 is CASSYSRLAGGTTDTQYF. CDR3 coding DNA: TGTGCCAGCAGCTACTCTCGTCTAGCGGGGGGAACGACAGATACGCAGTATTTT.

The chain joins TRBV4-1 to TRBJ2-2; possibly TRBD2 for D (5 bases). Germline V gene lookup returns CDR1 MGHRA and CDR2 YSYEKL. V was pared by 0 bases and J by 0 bases, with 17 bases between. The length of the CDR3 is 19 residues. This chain's CDR3 is CASSQEIALGGSNTGELFF. CDR3 nucleotide sequence: TGCGCCAGCAGCCAAGAAATTGCCCTGGGCGGGTCGAACACCGGGGAGCTGTTTTTT.

In this sample, this clonotype turned up many times. The gene calls are TRBV5-1 and TRBJ1-5, with 7 positions matching TRBD1. V shed 3 bases, J shed 4 bases, and the junction held 7 bases outside the gene matches. The CDR3 runs 15 residues. Germline assignment: CDR1 SGHRS and CDR2 YFSETQ. In nucleotides, the CDR3 is TGCGCCAGCAGCTCCGGGACAGCTCCTAATCAGCCCCAGCATTTT. Amino acids: CASSSGTAPNQPQHF.

This clonotype was observed a few times. The chain joins TRBV7-9 to TRBJ2-1; the D is unclear. The CDR3 is 14 amino acids. CDR1 and CDR2 from the germline V gene are SEHNR and FQNEAQ (reference sequence). The V and J ends lost 3 bases and 6 bases respectively, with 12 bases between them. This CDR3 reads CASSFDSRTNEQFF. The CDR3 nucleotides are TGTGCCAGCAGCTTCGATTCGCGGACCAATGAGCAGTTCTTC.

The rearrangement links TRBV7-2 to TRBJ1-5; 10 nucleotides match TRBD1. V shed 5 bases, J shed 8 bases, and the junction held 9 bases outside the gene matches. The CDR3 is made up of 15 amino acids. Looked up from germline, CDR1 is SGHTA and CDR2 is FQGNSA. The CDR3 coding sequence is TGTGCCAGCAGCCCCACCCCGGGACAGGGGAAGCCCCAGCATTTT. It specifies CASSPTPGQGKPQHF.

In its sample, this clonotype ranks as medium-sized. The J gene is TRBJ1-4, the V gene TRBV4-3, with TRBD1 matching over 7 bases. In germline, CDR1 is LGHNA, CDR2 YSLEER. Losses at the gene ends were 3 bases for V and 7 bases for J; bases not matched to a gene: 2. The CDR3 extends over 13 amino acids. CDR3 residues: CASSQTGFEKLFF. The CDR3 nucleotides are TGCGCCAGCAGCCAGACAGGGTTTGAAAAACTGTTTTTT.

This clonotype was observed a handful of times. This chain uses TRBV7-3 with TRBJ2-3, with 12 positions matching TRBD2. The ends lost 4 bases at V and 1 base at J; junction bases unmatched: 12. The CDR3 contains 19 residues. Germline CDR1 reads SGHTA; CDR2 reads FQGTGA. As DNA, the CDR3 is TGTGCCAGCAGCTCAAGACTAGCGGGGGCCGACAGACGCACAGATACGCAGTATTTT. Its protein product is CASSSRLAGADRRTDTQYF.

This clonotype was found many times. The chain is built from TRBV15 and TRBJ1-2; 8 nucleotides line up with TRBD1. V dropped 1 base and J dropped 8; count of bases not matched to a gene: 9. Germline V gene lookup returns CDR1 LNHNV and CDR2 YYDKDF (reference sequence). The CDR3 covers 15 residues. In nucleotides, the CDR3 is TGTGCCACCAGCAGAGTGGACAGGGAGGGAAACGGCTACACCTTC. It is translated as CATSRVDREGNGYTF.

In nucleotides, the CDR3 is TGCAGCGCGGAGGGGCGCAACGAGCAGTACTTC. This translates into CSAEGRNEQYF. The chain recombines TRBV29-1 with TRBJ2-7, with TRBD2 as a possible D gene (6 bases). CDR1 and CDR2 from the germline V gene are SQVTM and ANQGSEA. There are 11 residues in the CDR3. V gave up 7 bases and J gave up 5 bases, with 12 bases separating them.

This clonotype was counted a few times. The chain combines TRBV12-5 with TRBJ2-1; 8 nucleotides align to TRBD2. Germline values: CDR1 LGHNT, CDR2 FRNRAP. CDR3 size: 16 residues. V lost 5 bases and J lost 7; bases outside the gene matches: 13. This chain's CDR3 is CASGPIAGPGGNEQFF. The CDR3 DNA is TGTGCTAGTGGTCCCATAGCGGGGCCGGGTGGGAATGAGCAGTTCTTC.

This clonotype was counted a few times. The CDR3 region is CASSLNPLGQGLSYEQYF. The CDR3 bases are TGCGCCAGCAGCTTGAACCCTCTGGGACAGGGTCTTTCCTACGAGCAGTACTTC. The J gene is TRBJ2-7, the V gene TRBV5-1, with 9 bases that match TRBD1. Unmatched junction bases numbered 12, after V lost 1 base and J lost 1 base. Germline V gives CDR1 SGHRS, CDR2 YFSETQ. The CDR3 is 18 amino acids.

This clonotype was detected many times. The chain has TRBV12-3 or TRBV12-4 and TRBJ2-3; TRBD2 matches at 7 bases. This CDR3 has 15 residues. V gave up 4 bases and J gave up 2 bases; unmatched junction bases: 6. CDR3 bases: TGTGCCAGCAGTTCCGGGCGGGGGTACACAGATACGCAGTATTTT. The encoded protein is CASSSGRGYTDTQYF.